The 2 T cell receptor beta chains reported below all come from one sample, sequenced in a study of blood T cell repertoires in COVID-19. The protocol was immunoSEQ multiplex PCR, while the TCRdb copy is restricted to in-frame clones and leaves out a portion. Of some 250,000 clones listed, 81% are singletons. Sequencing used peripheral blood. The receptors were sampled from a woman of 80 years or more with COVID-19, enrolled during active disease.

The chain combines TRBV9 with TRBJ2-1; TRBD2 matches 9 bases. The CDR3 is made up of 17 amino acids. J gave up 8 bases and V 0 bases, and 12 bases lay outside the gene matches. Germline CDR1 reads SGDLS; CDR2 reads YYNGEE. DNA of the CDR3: TGTGCCAGCAGCGTAGCTCTGGGGACTAGCCGATTCGATGAGCAGTTCTTC. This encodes CASSVALGTSRFDEQFF.

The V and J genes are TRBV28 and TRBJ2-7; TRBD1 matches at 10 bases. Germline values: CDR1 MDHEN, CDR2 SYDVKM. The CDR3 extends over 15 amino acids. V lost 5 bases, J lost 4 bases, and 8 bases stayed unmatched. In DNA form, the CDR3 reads TGTGCCAGCAGTCCAGGACAGGGGGTTACGTACGAGCAGTACTTC. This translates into CASSPGQGVTYEQYF.